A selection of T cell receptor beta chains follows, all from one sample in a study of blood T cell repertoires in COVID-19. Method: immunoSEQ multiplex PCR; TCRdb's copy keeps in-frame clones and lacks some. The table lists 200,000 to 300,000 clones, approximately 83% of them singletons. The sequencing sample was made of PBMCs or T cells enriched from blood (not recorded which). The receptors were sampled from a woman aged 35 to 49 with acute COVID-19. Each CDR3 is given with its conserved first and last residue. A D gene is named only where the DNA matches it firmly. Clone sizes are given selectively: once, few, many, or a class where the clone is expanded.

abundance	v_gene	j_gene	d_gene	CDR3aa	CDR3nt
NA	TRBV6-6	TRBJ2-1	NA	CASKAAEVYNEQFF	TGTGCCAGCAAGGCGGCCGAGGTATACAATGAGCAGTTCTTC
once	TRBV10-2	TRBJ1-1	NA	CASIQGLGTEAFF	TGCGCCAGCATACAGGGCCTTGGGACTGAAGCTTTCTTT
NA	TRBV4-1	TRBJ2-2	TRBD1	CASSQDRRDRGPNPNTGELFF	TGCGCCAGCAGCCAAGATAGGAGGGACAGGGGCCCAAACCCAAACACCGGGGAGCTGTTTTTT
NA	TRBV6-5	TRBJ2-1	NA	CASSYSIVRTSNEQFF	TGTGCCAGCAGTTACTCGATAGTCAGGACATCCAATGAGCAGTTCTTC
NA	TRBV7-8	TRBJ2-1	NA	CASSPWGGEQFF	TGTGCCAGCAGCCCATGGGGCGGTGAGCAGTTCTTC
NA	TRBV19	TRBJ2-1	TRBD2	CASSPGLAVFEQFF	TGTGCCAGCTCCCCGGGACTAGCGGTTTTTGAGCAGTTCTTC
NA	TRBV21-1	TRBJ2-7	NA	CASSKCPYRASLYEQYF	TGTGCCAGCAGCAAATGCCCCTACAGGGCCTCCCTCTACGAGCAGTACTTC
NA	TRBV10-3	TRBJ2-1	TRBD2	CATTLVAGEVYNEQFF	TGTGCCACCACCCTAGTAGCGGGAGAGGTTTACAATGAGCAGTTCTTC
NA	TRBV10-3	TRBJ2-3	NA	CAISELTPEGRRTDTQYF	TGTGCCATCAGTGAGTTGACACCGGAAGGTCGGCGCACAGATACGCAGTATTTT
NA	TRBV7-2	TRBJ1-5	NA	CASSSLPDQPQHF	TGTGCCAGCAGCTCGCTGCCGGATCAGCCCCAGCATTTT
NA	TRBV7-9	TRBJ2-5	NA	CASSRETQYF	TGTGCCAGCAGCCGAGAGACCCAGTACTTC
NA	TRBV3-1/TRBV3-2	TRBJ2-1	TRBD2	CASSHGGREDEQFF	TGTGCCAGCAGCCACGGCGGGAGGGAGGATGAGCAGTTCTTC
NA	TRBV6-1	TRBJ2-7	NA	CASSEAGRAQYEQYF	TGTGCCAGCAGTGAAGCAGGCAGGGCTCAATACGAGCAGTACTTC
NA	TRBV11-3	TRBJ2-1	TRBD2	CASSLGLAVYNEQFF	TGTGCCAGCAGCTTAGGACTAGCGGTCTACAATGAGCAGTTCTTC
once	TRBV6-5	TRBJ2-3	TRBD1	CASSPTGGSTDTQYF	TGTGCCAGCAGTCCGACAGGGGGTAGCACAGATACGCAGTATTTT
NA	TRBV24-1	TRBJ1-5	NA	CAIANSNQPQHF	TGTGCCATCGCTAATAGCAATCAGCCCCAGCATTTT
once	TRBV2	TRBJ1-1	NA	CASSGESNTEAFF	TGTGCCAGCAGTGGGGAGAGTAACACTGAAGCTTTCTTT
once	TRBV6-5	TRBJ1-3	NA	CASRRGATGNTIYF	TGTGCCAGCAGACGGGGGGCGACTGGAAACACCATATATTTT
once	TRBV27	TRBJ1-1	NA	CASRTLMREEDAEAFF	TGTGCCAGCAGAACTCTCATGAGGGAGGAGGACGCTGAAGCTTTCTTT
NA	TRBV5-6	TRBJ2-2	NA	CASSLGFSGNTGELFF	TGTGCCAGCAGCTTGGGCTTTAGCGGGAACACCGGGGAGCTGTTTTTT
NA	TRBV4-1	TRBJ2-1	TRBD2	CASSHGPGLAAPEQFF	TGCGCCAGCAGCCACGGACCGGGACTAGCGGCCCCCGAGCAGTTCTTC
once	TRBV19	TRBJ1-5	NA	CASSMGQVGFQPQHF	TGTGCCAGTAGTATGGGACAAGTGGGATTCCAGCCCCAGCATTTT
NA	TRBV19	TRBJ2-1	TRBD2	CASSAGLAGGGQFF	TGTGCCAGTAGTGCGGGACTAGCGGGAGGGGGGCAGTTCTTC
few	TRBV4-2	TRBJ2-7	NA	CASSQAGEGQYF	TGTGCCAGCAGCCAAGCCGGGGAAGGGCAGTACTTC
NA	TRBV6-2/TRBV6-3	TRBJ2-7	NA	CASSYAREQYF	TGTGCCAGCAGTTACGCGCGCGAGCAGTACTTC
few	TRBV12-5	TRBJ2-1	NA	CASGYEQFF	TGTGCTAGTGGCTATGAGCAGTTCTTC
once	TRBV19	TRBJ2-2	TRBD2	CASSALAGERGITGELFF	TGTGCCAGTAGTGCGCTAGCGGGAGAACGGGGTATAACCGGGGAGCTGTTTTTT
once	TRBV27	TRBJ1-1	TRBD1	CASRSRGRGEKTEAFF	TGTGCCAGCAGATCCAGGGGGCGCGGAGAAAAGACTGAAGCTTTCTTT
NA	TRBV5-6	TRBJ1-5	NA	CASSSWPGSLNQPQHF	TGTGCCAGCAGCTCCTGGCCAGGGTCCCTCAATCAGCCCCAGCATTTT
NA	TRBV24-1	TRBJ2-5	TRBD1	CATSDASGGAETQYF	TGTGCCACCAGTGATGCCTCAGGGGGCGCCGAGACCCAGTACTTC
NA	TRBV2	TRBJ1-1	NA	CASSAPGTEAFF	TGTGCCAGCAGTGCACCCGGGACTGAAGCTTTCTTT
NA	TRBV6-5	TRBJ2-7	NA	CASSYLRGYEQYF	TGTGCCAGCAGTTACCTGCGAGGGTACGAGCAGTACTTC
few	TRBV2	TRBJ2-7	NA	CASKFLAHRPLHEQYF	TGTGCCAGCAAGTTTCTAGCGCACCGCCCCCTTCACGAGCAGTACTTC
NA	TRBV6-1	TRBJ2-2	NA	CASSEAVGGAPNTGELFF	TGTGCCAGCAGTGAAGCTGTTGGAGGGGCCCCCAACACCGGGGAGCTGTTTTTT
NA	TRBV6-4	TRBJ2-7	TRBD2	CASSDKTSPGTSYEQYF	TGTGCCAGCAGTGACAAGACTAGCCCGGGTACCTCCTACGAGCAGTACTTC
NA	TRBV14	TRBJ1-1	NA	CASSPAWQGPNTEAFF	TGTGCCAGCAGCCCGGCCTGGCAGGGCCCGAACACTGAAGCTTTCTTT
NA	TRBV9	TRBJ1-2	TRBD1	CASSVAQGIYGYTF	TGTGCCAGCAGCGTAGCACAGGGGATCTATGGCTACACCTTC
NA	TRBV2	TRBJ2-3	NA	CASSVGVQQYF	TGTGCCAGCAGTGTCGGGGTCCAGCAGTATTTT
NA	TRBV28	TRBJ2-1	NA	CASSLVEAVHEQFF	TGTGCCAGCAGTTTAGTGGAGGCGGTCCATGAGCAGTTCTTC
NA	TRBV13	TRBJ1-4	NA	CASSVGFNEKLFF	TGTGCCAGCAGCGTCGGTTTTAATGAAAAACTGTTTTTT
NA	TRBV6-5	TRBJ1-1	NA	CASNRVNTEAFF	TGTGCCAGCAACAGGGTGAACACTGAAGCTTTCTTT
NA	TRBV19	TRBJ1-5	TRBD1	CASSRRQGDQPQHF	TGTGCCAGTAGTAGAAGACAGGGGGATCAGCCCCAGCATTTT
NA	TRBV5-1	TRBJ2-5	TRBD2	CASSLGTSAWETQYF	TGCGCCAGCAGCCTAGGGACTAGCGCTTGGGAGACCCAGTACTTC
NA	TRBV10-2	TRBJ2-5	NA	CASSEHSQEAYQETQYF	TGCGCCAGCAGTGAACATTCTCAGGAGGCCTACCAAGAGACCCAGTACTTC
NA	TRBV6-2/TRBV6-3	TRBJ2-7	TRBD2	CASSGPSGFNEQYF	TGTGCCAGCAGTGGTCCTAGCGGGTTTAACGAGCAGTACTTC
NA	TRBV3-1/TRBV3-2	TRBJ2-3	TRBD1	CASGSRGLADTQYF	TGTGCCAGTGGTTCCAGGGGGCTCGCAGATACGCAGTATTTT
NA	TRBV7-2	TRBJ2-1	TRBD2	CASSLGLAGYNEQFF	TGTGCCAGCAGCTTGGGACTAGCGGGCTACAATGAGCAGTTCTTC
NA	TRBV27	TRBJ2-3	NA	CASRRDSNTDTQYF	TGTGCCAGCAGGAGGGACTCAAACACAGATACGCAGTATTTT
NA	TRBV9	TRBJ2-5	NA	CASSVEESVGSGQETQYF	TGTGCCAGCAGCGTAGAGGAATCGGTTGGGTCGGGCCAAGAGACCCAGTACTTC
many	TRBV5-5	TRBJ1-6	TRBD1	CASSLAGQGVGSPLHF	TGTGCCAGCAGCTTGGCGGGACAGGGGGTAGGTTCACCCCTCCACTTT